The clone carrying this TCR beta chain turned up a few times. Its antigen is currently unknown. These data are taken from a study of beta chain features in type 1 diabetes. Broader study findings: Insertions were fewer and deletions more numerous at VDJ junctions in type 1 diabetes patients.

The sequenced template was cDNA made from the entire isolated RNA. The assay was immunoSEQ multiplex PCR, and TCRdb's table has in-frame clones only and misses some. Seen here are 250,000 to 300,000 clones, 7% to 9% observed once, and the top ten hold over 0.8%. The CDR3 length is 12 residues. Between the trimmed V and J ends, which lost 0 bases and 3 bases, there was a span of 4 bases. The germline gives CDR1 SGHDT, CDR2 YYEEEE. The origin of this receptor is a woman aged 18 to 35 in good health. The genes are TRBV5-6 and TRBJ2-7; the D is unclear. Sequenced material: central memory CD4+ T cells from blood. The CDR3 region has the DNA TGTGCCAGCAGCTTGGCTAACTACGAGCAGTACGTC. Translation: CASSLANYEQYV.